This TCR beta chain was identified during a study of blood T cell repertoires in COVID-19. Only in-frame clones appear in the TCRdb table, and some are missing; sequencing was by immunoSEQ multiplex PCR. This sample has 95,000 to 150,000 clones, with about 85% found just once. The germline gives CDR1 SGHRS, CDR2 YFSETQ. V dropped 2 bases and J dropped 1; count of bases not matched to a gene: 3. CDR3 length: 15 amino acids. Sequenced sample: peripheral blood. The clonotype originates from an elderly woman with acute or convalescent COVID-19. The chain uses TRBV5-1 and TRBJ2-3, with 8 bases fitting TRBD2. This chain's CDR3 is CASSFLAGRTDTQYF. Here the CDR3 DNA reads TGCGCCAGCAGCTTTTTAGCGGGGCGCACAGATACGCAGTATTTT. Drawing the rest from reference TRBV5-1 and TRBJ2-3, the complete variable domain is KAGVTQTPRYLIKTRGQQVTLSCSPISGHRSVSWYQQTPGQGLQFLFEYFSETQRNKGNFPGRFSGRQFSNSRSEMNVSTLELGDSALYLCASSFLAGRTDTQYFGPGTRLTVL.